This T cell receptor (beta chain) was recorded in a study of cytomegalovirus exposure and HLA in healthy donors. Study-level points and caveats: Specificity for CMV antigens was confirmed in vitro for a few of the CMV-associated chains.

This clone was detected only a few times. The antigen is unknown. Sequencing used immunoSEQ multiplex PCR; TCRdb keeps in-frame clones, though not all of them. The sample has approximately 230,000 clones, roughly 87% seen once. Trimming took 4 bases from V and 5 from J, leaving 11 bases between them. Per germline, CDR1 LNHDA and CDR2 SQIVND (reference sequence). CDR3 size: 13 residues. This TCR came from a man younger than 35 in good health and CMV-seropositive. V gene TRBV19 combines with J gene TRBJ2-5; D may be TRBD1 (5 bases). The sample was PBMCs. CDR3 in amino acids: CASSTRDGETQYF. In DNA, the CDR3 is TGTGCCAGTAGTACCAGGGATGGGGAGACCCAGTACTTC.